This T cell receptor (beta chain) was recovered during a study of CD4 T cells in relation to SARS-CoV-2 and coronaviruses. This clone has only a few counts. Its target is not known. CD4+ T cells from unexposed donors were obtained before the COVID-19 pandemic (2011-2018). CD4+ T cells were isolated from the cells after nine to eleven days of culture. Produced via immunoSEQ multiplex PCR; TCRdb's table is partial and in-frame only. The sample has about 24,000 clones, around four fifths seen once; the top ten hold approximately 13%. The CDR3 runs 13 residues. Germline lookup yields CDR1 SGHNT and CDR2 YYREEE (reference sequence). V was trimmed by 0 bases and J by 5 bases, leaving 7 bases between them.

J is TRBJ2-3 and V is TRBV5-4, with D tentatively TRBD2 (5 bases). The specimen was CD4+ T cells from PBMCs, cultured in vitro. The receptor was isolated from a human donor in good health. This chain's CDR3 is CASSLAGEDTQYF. The DNA for the CDR3 is TGTGCCAGCAGCTTGGCCGGGGAAGATACGCAGTATTTT.